The present T cell receptor beta chain was sequenced within a study of shared clonotypes between healthy human individuals (dated by TCRdb to the early 2020s). A note on the overall study: The cohort comprised a couple of women and a few men aged 18 to 49 years. Blood TCR repertoires of a handful of healthy adults were deeply sequenced to estimate repertoire size and the extent of clonotype sharing between individuals. Libraries were prepared and TCR repertoires were sequenced by different laboratories using diverse techniques, in order to increase sequencing depth and limit assay-specific biases. Each donor's leukapheresis produced roughly between roughly 0.85 and 10 billion PBMCs. Beyond this particular receptor, the publication reports: Because the study included a small number of donors, the genetic and exposure-history diversity represented was limited. Pairwise subsampling indicated that sequencing depth was expected to affect the degree of clonotype sharing among donors. Sampling was restricted to blood, and TCR repertoires in tissues likely differ from the TCR repertoires found in blood.

Healthy HIV-negative adults with no recently reported acute infections or vaccinations were included as donors. Every donor was a Caucasian adult residing in Nashville, Tennessee, USA. In the unsorted samples, approximately 85 million PBMCs were counted, and genomic DNA was extracted using the QIAamp DNA Blood Mini kit. Blood was collected by leukapheresis, and PBMCs were isolated by Ficoll-Histopaque density gradient centrifugation and then cryopreserved in liquid nitrogen vapor phase. From cysteine to phenylalanine, the CDR3 is 16 amino acids long. Here the CDR3 DNA is all that survives: 48 bases in frame from base 1. The junction carries 25 bases between V and J, which are trimmed by 6 bases and 10 bases respectively. Reading the germline V gene gives CDR1 SGHDN and CDR2 FVKESK. Using the deep immunoSEQ assay, TCR CDR3 regions were amplified from genomic DNA by multiplex PCR. Extracted genomic DNA from each cell subset was spread evenly across all wells of several immunoSEQ 96-well plates, with each plate serving as a replicate. Each replicate PCR for unsorted PBMC received 300 to 350 ng genomic DNA, equal to tens of thousands of T cell genomes. Unsorted PBMC genomic DNA was sequenced across ten immunoSEQ deep assay plates. The purified libraries were quantified using a Qubit 3.0 fluorometer, sized with a Bioanalyzer 2100, and then quantified again using the KAPA Library Quantification kit. A separate single-read 150-cycle Illumina NextSeq 550 flow cell was used to sequence each immunoSEQ 96-well plate. In the original analysis: Because the immunoSEQ output held only junctional sequences and lacked quality scores, the filtering could not match the filtering applied to full-length reads. Sequences were annotated with PyIR, a Python wrapper for IgBLAST v1.9, using IMGT germline references to assign V/J genes and CDR3. Reads were filtered out if the reads had weak V/J assignments (E-value above 1e-6), no CDR3, stop codons, out-of-frame junctions, or ambiguous translated residues. V3J clonotypes were defined as sequences sharing the same inferred V gene, J gene, and CDR3 amino acid sequence. Percentage overlap between repertoires was calculated by dividing the number of shared unique clonotypes by the size of the smaller repertoire. Repertoire richness was assessed with RTK rarefaction, the Chao1 estimator, and Recon v2.1 estimates of unobserved clonotypes. TCRdb re-hosts the immuneACCESS table, in-frame sequences only. Its copies lack some clones; in the studies checked, an unresolved V gene accounts for under half of them, and the cause for the rest is not known. V and J calls and clone size are copied from that table; D and trimming were computed from the DNA. The sample data list about 480,000 clones, and about three quarters of these were observed just once. Around 12% of the sample is in the top ten clones.

In this sample, this clone turned up a few times. No cognate antigen has been identified for it. Within one base of it there is no much larger clone, and no base qualities were kept. The sample taken for sequencing was PBMCs. The sequence was collected from a woman between 35 and 50 years old in good health. Some clones in this sample may be carry-over from other donors' samples. The rearrangement combines TRBV14 with TRBJ2-1; the D region possibly corresponds to TRBD1 (6 bases align). For the CDR3, the sequence is CASSPYGTWGVREQFF. In nucleotide form, the sequence is TGTGCCAGCAGTCCGTACGGGACATGGGGTGTTCGGGAGCAGTTCTTC.